One and the same sample provided the 13 T cell receptor beta chains below, sequenced in a study of metastatic and nonmetastatic thyroid tumors. TCRdb reprocessed the PCR reads using MiXCR. The sample comprises over 20,000 clones, roughly 12% of which are singletons, and around a quarter rests with the top ten. Every patient was untreated before thyroid surgery. Sequencing was carried out using blood. These receptors were collected from a female donor with papillary thyroid cancer or a benign thyroid nodule (not recorded which). Some clones in this sample may be carry-over from other donors' samples.

The chain is built from TRBV5-6 and TRBJ2-6; tentatively, D is TRBD2 (6 bases). The CDR3 sequence is 15 residues long. The V and J ends lost 9 bases and 5 bases respectively, with 18 bases between them. Germline-derived CDR1 and CDR2 are SGHDT and YYEEEE. The CDR3 protein is CAITLEGSWANVLTF. CDR3 sequence (DNA): TGTGCCATCACCCTGGAGGGGTCCTGGGCCAACGTCCTGACTTTC. Looking up the rest from reference TRBV5-6 and TRBJ2-6 gives the full variable domain: DAGVTQSPTHLIKTRGQQVTLRCSPKSGHDTVSWYQQALGQGPQFIFQYYEEEERQRGNFPDRFSGHQFPNYSSELNVNALLLGDSALYLCAITLEGSWANVLTFGAGSRLTVL.

Ten or more counts support this clone. V gene TRBV6-1 combines with J gene TRBJ2-5; the D gene is possibly TRBD2 (5 bases). Trimming took 8 bases from V and 7 from J, leaving 11 bases between them. CDR1 and CDR2 (germline): MNHNS, SASEGT. This CDR3 has 11 amino acids. CDR3 protein: CASLSSGTQYF. Here the CDR3 DNA reads TGTGCCAGCCTATCGAGCGGGACCCAGTACTTC.

This clone showed up many times. The chain recombines TRBV6-2 or TRBV6-3 with TRBJ2-1, with TRBD2 matching 7 bases. V lost 4 bases, J lost 9 bases, and 12 bases stayed unmatched. This CDR3 is 15 amino acids long. CDR1 and CDR2 (germline): MNHEY, SVGEGT. CDR3 residues: CASSFLAGGSGEQFF. The CDR3 DNA reads as TGTGCCAGCAGTTTCTTAGCGGGTGGATCCGGTGAGCAGTTCTTC.

This clone is labeled as medium-sized. The gene calls are TRBV6-2 or TRBV6-3 and TRBJ1-1, with 7 bases matching TRBD1. J was trimmed by 1 base and V by 6 bases; bases with no gene match: 5. CDR1 MNHEY and CDR2 SVGEGT come from the germline V gene. This CDR3 spans 14 amino acids. CDR3 region: CASSITGENTEAFF. The CDR3 DNA is TGTGCCAGCAGCATTACAGGGGAGAACACTGAAGCTTTCTTT.

This clone was counted many times. The sample has other DNA sequences that encode this CDR3 too. V is TRBV7-9 and J is TRBJ1-5; maybe TRBD1 (5 bases). Trimming took 6 bases from V and 2 from J, leaving 14 bases between them. CDR1 is SEHNR, CDR2 FQNEAQ, per germline (reference sequence). The CDR3 spans 15 residues. This chain's CDR3 is CASSQATGGNQPQHF. As DNA, the CDR3 is TGTGCCAGCAGTCAAGCAACAGGAGGCAATCAGCCCCAGCATTTT.

The table lists this clone with a count of one. The junction departs from germline at one end; a sequencing error may be responsible. This rearrangement joins TRBV5-1 to TRBJ2-5, with D uncertain. The CDR3 spans 14 residues. In germline, CDR1 is SGHRS, CDR2 YFSETQ. The CDR3 region is CASSLDAYKETHYF. The CDR3 DNA reads as TGCGCCAGCAGCTTGGATGCATACAAAGAGACCCATTACTTC.

Many counts were recorded for this clone. The chain is built from TRBV7-3 and TRBJ1-1; tentative D call: TRBD1 (5 bases). The CDR3 consists of 18 residues. The germline V and J ends were trimmed by 5 bases and 0 bases, with 22 bases remaining between them. Germline V gene sequence: CDR1 SGHTA, CDR2 FQGTGA. The DNA for the CDR3 is TGTGCCAGCAGCGCCAGACCACAGGCCCCGGCCGTGAACACTGAAGCTTTCTTT. It specifies CASSARPQAPAVNTEAFF.

The table lists this clone with many counts. This chain links TRBV30 with TRBJ2-7; unclear D gene. The CDR3 is 11 residues long. The V gene's germline CDR1 is GTSNPN and CDR2 SVGIG (reference sequence). The germline V and J ends were trimmed by 2 bases and 9 bases, with 11 bases remaining between them. The CDR3, as DNA: TGTGCCTGGAGTAAAAATGAAGGGCAGTACTTC. This codes for CAWSKNEGQYF.

Many counts were recorded for this clone. The chain joins TRBV18 to TRBJ1-1; tentative D call: TRBD1 (5 bases). Trimming removed 4 bases at V and 4 bases at J, with 10 bases between. Germline assignment: CDR1 KGHSH and CDR2 LQKENI. The CDR3 loop spans 13 amino acids. For the CDR3, the DNA is TGTGCCAGCTCACAGGCGGGACTCACTGAAGCTTTCTTT. As protein: CASSQAGLTEAFF.

This clone appeared many times. The J gene is TRBJ2-1, the V gene TRBV5-1; no reliable D call. Trimming removed 2 bases from V and 2 bases from J, with 8 bases in between. Germline V gene lookup returns CDR1 SGHRS and CDR2 YFSETQ. This CDR3 region has 14 residues. The CDR3: CASSFRPPYNEQFF. The CDR3 nucleotides read TGCGCCAGCAGCTTTAGGCCACCCTACAATGAGCAGTTCTTC.

At least ten counts were recorded for this clone. V usage is TRBV7-2 and J usage is TRBJ1-2; 9 nucleotides match TRBD1. The trim removed 5 bases at V and 5 bases at J, leaving 9 bases unmatched. CDR1 is SGHTA, CDR2 FQGNSA, per germline. The CDR3 totals 15 residues. The CDR3 loop is CASSRPGDRVYGYTF. The CDR3, as DNA: TGTGCCAGCAGCCGACCGGGGGACAGGGTTTATGGCTACACCTTC.

This clone occurred many times. The chain uses TRBV7-9 and TRBJ1-3; D uncertain. This CDR3 has 12 residues. V lost 3 bases, J lost 2 bases, and 2 bases lay in between. CDR1 and CDR2 (germline): SEHNR, FQNEAQ (reference sequence). CDR3 nucleotides: TGTGCCAGCAGCTTTCCTGGAAACACCATATATTTT. It specifies CASSFPGNTIYF.

This clone was detected many times. A read error may be the cause here, since a much bigger clone is one base away. This CDR3 is also generated by other DNA sequences in the sample. The J gene is TRBJ2-3, the V gene TRBV5-1; 10 nucleotides align to TRBD2. Per the germline V gene, CDR1 is SGHRS and CDR2 is YFSETQ. This CDR3 spans 17 amino acids. The ends lost 4 bases at V and 2 bases at J; junction bases unmatched: 10. The CDR3 spells CASSLAPSGGNTDTQYF. The CDR3 DNA reads as TGCGCCAGCAGCCTAGCCCCTAGCGGGGGCAACACAGATACGCAGTATTTT.